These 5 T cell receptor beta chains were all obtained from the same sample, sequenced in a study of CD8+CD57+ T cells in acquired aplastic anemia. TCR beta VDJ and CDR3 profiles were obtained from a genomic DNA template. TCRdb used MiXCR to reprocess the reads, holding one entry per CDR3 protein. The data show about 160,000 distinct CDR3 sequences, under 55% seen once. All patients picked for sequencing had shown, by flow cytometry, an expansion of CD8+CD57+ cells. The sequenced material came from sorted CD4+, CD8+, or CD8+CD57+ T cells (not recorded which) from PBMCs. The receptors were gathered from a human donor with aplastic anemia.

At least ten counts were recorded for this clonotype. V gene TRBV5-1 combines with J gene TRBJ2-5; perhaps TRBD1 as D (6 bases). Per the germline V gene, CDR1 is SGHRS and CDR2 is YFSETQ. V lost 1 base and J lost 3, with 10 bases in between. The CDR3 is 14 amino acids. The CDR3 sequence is CASSLQGNEETQYF. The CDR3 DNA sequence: TGCGCCAGCAGCTTGCAGGGGAACGAAGAGACCCAGTACTTC.

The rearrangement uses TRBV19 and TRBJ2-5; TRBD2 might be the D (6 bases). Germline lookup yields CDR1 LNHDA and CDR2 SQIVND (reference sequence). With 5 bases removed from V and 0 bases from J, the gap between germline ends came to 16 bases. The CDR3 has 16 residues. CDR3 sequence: CASSGAAGRNQETQYF. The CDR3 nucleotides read TGTGCCAGTAGTGGGGCGGCGGGGAGGAACCAAGAGACCCAGTACTTC. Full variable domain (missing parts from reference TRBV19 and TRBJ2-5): DGGITQSPKYLFRKEGQNVTLSCEQNLNHDAMYWYRQDPGQGLRLIYYSQIVNDFQKGDIAEGYSVSREKKESFPLTVTSAQKNPTAFYLCASSGAAGRNQETQYFGPGTRLLVL.

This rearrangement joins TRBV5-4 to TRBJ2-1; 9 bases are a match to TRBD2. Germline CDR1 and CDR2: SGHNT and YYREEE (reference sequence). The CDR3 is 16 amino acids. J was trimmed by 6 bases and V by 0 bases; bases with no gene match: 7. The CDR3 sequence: CASSLVGPSGINEQFF. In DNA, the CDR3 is TGTGCCAGCAGCTTGGTTGGGCCTAGCGGGATCAATGAGCAGTTCTTC.

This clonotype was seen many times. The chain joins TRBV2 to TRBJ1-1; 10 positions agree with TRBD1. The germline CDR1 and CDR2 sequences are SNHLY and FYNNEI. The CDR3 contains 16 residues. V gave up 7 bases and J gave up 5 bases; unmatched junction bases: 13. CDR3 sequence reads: CASKVRLGTGDTEAFF. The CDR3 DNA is TGTGCCAGCAAGGTCCGTCTTGGGACAGGGGATACTGAAGCTTTCTTT.

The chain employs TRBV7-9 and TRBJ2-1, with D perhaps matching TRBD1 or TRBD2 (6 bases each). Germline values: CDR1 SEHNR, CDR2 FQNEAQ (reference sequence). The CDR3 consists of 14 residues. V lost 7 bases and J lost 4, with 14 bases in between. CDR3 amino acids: CASIAEDSYNEQFF. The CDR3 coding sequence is TGTGCCAGCATAGCGGAGGACAGTTACAATGAGCAGTTCTTC.